This TCR beta chain was sequenced in a study of blood T cell repertoires in COVID-19. There are 14 residues in the CDR3. J was trimmed by 5 bases and V by 2 bases; bases with no gene match: 6. Per germline, CDR1 GTSNPN and CDR2 SVGIG (reference sequence). Authors' analysis steps: Amplifying reference gene primers gave estimates of nucleated cell counts. The table came from immunoSEQ multiplex PCR; TCRdb's copy has only in-frame clones and leaves some out. D and trimming come from the DNA, and the V and J calls and clone size come from that table. The top ten hold approximately 0.81% of the sample, which has around 120,000 clones, about 90% seen once.

The chain is built from TRBV30 and TRBJ2-1; 7 bases are shared with TRBD2. The material sequenced was peripheral blood. The origin of this receptor is a woman aged 45-65 years with active or convalescent COVID-19. CDR3 sequence (DNA): TGTGCCTGGAGTAGACAGCGGGGAGACAATGAGCAGTTCTTC. Translating gives CAWSRQRGDNEQFF.